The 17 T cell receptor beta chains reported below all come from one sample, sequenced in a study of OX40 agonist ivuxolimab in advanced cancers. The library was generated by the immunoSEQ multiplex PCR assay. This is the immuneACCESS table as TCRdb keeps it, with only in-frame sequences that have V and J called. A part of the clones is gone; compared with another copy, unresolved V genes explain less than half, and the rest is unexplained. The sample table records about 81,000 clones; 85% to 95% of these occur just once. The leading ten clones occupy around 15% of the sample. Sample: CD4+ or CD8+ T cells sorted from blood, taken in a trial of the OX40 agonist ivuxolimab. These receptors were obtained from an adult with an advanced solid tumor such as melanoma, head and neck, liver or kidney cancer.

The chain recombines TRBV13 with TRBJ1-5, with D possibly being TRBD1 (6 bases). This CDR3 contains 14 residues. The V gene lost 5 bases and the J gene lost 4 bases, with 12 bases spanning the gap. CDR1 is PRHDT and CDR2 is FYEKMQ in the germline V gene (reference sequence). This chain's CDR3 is CASSVRDKNQPQHF. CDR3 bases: TGTGCCAGCAGCGTCCGGGACAAGAATCAGCCCCAGCATTTT.

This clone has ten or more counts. In DNA form, the CDR3 reads TGTGCCAGCAGACTCCCCCGGAACGGTGTGTATGGCTACACCTTC. The encoded protein is CASRLPRNGVYGYTF. J is TRBJ1-2 and V is TRBV6-5; D uncertain. With 6 bases removed from V and 5 bases from J, the gap between germline ends came to 19 bases. This CDR3 spans 15 amino acids. Per the germline V gene, CDR1 is MNHEY and CDR2 is SVGAGI.

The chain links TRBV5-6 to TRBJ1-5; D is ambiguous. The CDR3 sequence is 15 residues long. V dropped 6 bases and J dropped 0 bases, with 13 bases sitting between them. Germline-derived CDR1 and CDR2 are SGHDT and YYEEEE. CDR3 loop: CASKSGLVSNQPQHF. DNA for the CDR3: TGTGCCAGCAAATCGGGGTTAGTTAGCAATCAGCCCCAGCATTTT.

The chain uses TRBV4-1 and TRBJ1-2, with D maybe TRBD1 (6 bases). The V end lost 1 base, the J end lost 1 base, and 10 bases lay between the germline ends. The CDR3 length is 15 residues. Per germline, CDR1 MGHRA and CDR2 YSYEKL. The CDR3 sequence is CASSQVGGVNYGYTF. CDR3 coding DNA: TGCGCCAGCAGCCAAGTAGGGGGGGTTAACTATGGCTACACCTTC.

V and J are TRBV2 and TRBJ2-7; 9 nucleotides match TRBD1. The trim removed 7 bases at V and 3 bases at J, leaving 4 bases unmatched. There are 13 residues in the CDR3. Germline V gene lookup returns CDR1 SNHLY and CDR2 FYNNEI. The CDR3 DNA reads TGTGCCAGCAAATCGGACAGGGGCTACGAGCAGTACTTC. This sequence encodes CASKSDRGYEQYF.

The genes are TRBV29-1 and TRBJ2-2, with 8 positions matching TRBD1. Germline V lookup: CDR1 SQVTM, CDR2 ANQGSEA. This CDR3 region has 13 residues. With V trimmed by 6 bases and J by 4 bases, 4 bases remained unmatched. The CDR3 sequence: CSVHTGGTGELFF. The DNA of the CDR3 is TGCAGCGTACATACAGGGGGCACCGGGGAGCTGTTTTTT.

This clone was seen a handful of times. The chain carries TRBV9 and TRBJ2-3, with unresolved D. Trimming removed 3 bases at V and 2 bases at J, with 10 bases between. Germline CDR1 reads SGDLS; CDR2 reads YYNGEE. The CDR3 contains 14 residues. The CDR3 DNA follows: TGTGCCAGCAGCGCATACGGGCACACAGATACGCAGTATTTT. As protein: CASSAYGHTDTQYF.

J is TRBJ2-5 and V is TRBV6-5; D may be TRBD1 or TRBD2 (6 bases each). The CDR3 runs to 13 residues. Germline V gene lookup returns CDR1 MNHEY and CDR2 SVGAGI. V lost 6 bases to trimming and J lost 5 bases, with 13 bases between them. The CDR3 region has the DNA TGTGCCAGCAGCATCGGGGGCGGGGAGACCCAGTACTTC. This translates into CASSIGGGETQYF.

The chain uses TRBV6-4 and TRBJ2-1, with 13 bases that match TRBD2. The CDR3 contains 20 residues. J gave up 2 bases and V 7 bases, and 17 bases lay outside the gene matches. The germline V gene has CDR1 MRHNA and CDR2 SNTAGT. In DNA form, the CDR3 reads TGTGCCAGCACCCCCTCCTTCACCGGGACTAGCGGGATCCCCTACAATGAGCAGTTCTTC. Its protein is CASTPSFTGTSGIPYNEQFF.

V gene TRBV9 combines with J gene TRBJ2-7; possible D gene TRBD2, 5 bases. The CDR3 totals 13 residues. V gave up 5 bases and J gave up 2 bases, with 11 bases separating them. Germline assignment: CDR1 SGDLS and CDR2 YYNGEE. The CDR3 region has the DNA TGTGCCAGCAGTCGGGGATCAACCTACGAGCAGTACTTC. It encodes CASSRGSTYEQYF.

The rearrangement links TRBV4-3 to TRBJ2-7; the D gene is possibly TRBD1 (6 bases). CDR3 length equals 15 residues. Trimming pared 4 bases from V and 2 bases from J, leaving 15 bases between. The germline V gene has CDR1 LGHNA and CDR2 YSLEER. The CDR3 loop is CASSPGSGQTYEQYF. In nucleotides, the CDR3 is TGCGCCAGCAGCCCCGGCTCAGGACAGACCTACGAGCAGTACTTC.

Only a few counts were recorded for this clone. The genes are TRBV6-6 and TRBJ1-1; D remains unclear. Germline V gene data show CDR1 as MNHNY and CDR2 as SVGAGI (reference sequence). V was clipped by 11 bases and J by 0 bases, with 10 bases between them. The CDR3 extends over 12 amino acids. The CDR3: CAGWTVNTEAFF. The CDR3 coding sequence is TGTGCCGGATGGACGGTGAACACTGAAGCTTTCTTT.

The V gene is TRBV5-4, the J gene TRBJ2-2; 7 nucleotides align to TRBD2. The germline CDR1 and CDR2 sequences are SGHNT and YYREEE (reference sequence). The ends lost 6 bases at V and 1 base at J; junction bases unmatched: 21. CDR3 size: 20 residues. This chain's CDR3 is CASTQSSERENFLNTGELFF. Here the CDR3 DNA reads TGTGCCAGCACCCAATCCTCCGAGCGGGAAAACTTCCTGAACACCGGGGAGCTGTTTTTT.

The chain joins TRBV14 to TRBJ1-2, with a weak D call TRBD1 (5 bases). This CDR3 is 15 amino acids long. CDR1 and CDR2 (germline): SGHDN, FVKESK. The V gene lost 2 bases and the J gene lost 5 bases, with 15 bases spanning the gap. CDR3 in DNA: TGTGCCAGCAGCCAACAAGGAGGGGCTCCATATGGCTACACCTTC. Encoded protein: CASSQQGGAPYGYTF.

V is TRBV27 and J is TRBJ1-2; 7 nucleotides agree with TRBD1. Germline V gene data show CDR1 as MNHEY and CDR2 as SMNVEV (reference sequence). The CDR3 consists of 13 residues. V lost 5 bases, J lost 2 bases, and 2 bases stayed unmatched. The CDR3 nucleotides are TGTGCCAGCAGTCAGACAGGGAACTATGGCTACACCTTC. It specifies CASSQTGNYGYTF.

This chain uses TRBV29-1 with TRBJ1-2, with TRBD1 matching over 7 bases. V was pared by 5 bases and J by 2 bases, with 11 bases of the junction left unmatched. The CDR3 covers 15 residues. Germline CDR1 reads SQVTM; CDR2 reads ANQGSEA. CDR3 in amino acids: CSVFKASQGNYGYTF. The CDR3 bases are TGCAGCGTTTTCAAGGCCTCACAGGGGAACTATGGCTACACCTTC.

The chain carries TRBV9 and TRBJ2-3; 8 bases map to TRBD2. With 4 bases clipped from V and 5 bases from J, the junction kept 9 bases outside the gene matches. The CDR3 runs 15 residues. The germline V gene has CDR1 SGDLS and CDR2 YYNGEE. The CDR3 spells CASSPSWGLGDTQYF. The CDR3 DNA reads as TGTGCCAGCAGCCCCAGTTGGGGACTAGGAGATACGCAGTATTTT.